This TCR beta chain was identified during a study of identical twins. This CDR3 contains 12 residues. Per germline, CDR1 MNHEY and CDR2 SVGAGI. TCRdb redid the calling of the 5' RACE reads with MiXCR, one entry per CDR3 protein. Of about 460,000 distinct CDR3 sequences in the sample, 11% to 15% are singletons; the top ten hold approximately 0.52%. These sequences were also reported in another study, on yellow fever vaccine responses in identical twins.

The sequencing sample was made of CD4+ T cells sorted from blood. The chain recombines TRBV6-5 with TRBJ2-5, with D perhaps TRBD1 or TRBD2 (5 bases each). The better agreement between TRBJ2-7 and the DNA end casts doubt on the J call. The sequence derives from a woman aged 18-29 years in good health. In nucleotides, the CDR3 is TGTGCCAGCAGTTACATTGGGACCGAGCAGTACTTC. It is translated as CASSYIGTEQYF.